This TCR beta chain was documented in a study of T cell clonality in common variable immunodeficiency (dated by TCRdb to about 2015). Summary of the overall study and its limitations: Differences among patients in the CVID cohort limited the correlations between repertoire features and clinical complications. The authors noted that sequencing repertoires of T cell subpopulations would be needed to clarify what caused the increased clonality in CVID. Increased TCRbeta clonality was found in CVID subjects compared with healthy controls (t-test p = 0.018), with the increase being most characteristic of about a third of subjects. Although equal DNA input was used, an average of approximately 74,000 unique sequences per sample was obtained for controls, compared with approximately 30,000 for CVID samples. Fewer TCRbeta clones were shared among CVID subjects than among healthy controls (p < 0.0001). Reportedly, TCRbeta sequences from CVID had fewer deletions and N-nucleotide insertions, and highly modified clones with 13 or more V deletions were absent from CVID.

Standard criteria were used to diagnose CVID, namely serum IgG, IgA and/or IgM reduced below the normal range together with specific antibody deficiency. The CVID group comprised 40 to 50 subjects, approximately 15 female and roughly 29 male, aged roughly 9 to 64 years with a mean age of roughly 44. Both CVID patients and healthy controls were predominantly of Caucasian heritage. At the time of study participation, every CVID subject had been on replacement immunoglobulin therapy for one year or longer. At the time of blood collection, no CVID subject was ill or was being treated with immunomodulatory or immunosuppressive medication. Heparinized peripheral whole blood samples of about 4.5 to 8.5 ml were collected from each donor. Genomic DNA from adults with common variable immune deficiency (CVID) and from healthy adult controls was used to sequence TCRbeta CDR3 repertoires. Diluted blood was density-centrifuged over Hypaque 1077 or Ficoll-Paque to isolate peripheral blood mononuclear cells. Genomic DNA was obtained from unsorted mononuclear cells through either Qiagen column purification or a centrifugation-based method.

CVID samples and control samples contributed equivalent amounts of genomic DNA as sequencing input. For every sample, a 60 bp segment covering the rearranged TCRbeta CDR3 region was amplified and then sequenced. The immunoSEQ assay, a bias-corrected multiplex PCR with high-throughput sequencing, was employed for TCRbeta amplification. The authors' analysis ran thus. Each unique nucleotide sequence was treated as a clone and annotated with V, D and J genes, copy number and frequency. Sequences were labeled productive if in frame, and non-productive if out of frame or containing stop codons. Clonality was calculated from Shannon's entropy as previously described. The predicted amino acid sequences of productive clones were used to derive mean CDR3 Kyte-Doolittle hydropathy. The R hclust function was used to hierarchically cluster scaled V gene usage with Manhattan distance and complete linkage. To assess clone sharing by CDR3 amino acid sequence, 12 repertoires per group were resampled over 100 rounds. The repertoires were screened for 70 published EBV-specific TCRbeta sequences and 200 to 250 published CMV-specific TCRbeta sequences. Two CVID samples that yielded fewer than 10,000 sequences were excluded from the analysis, so approximately 38 CVID repertoires were retained. TCRdb re-hosts the immuneACCESS table, in-frame sequences only. Its copies lack some clones; in the studies checked, an unresolved V gene accounts for under half of them, and the cause for the rest is not known. That table furnishes V, J and clone size, whereas the DNA furnished D and trimming. The table for this sample lists tens of thousands of clones, none of them counted only once. The ten largest clones take up around 27% of the sample.

Concerning this clone itself: Its antigen target is currently unknown.

Material for sequencing was peripheral blood mononuclear cells. The receptor was isolated from a human donor with common variable immunodeficiency.

This receptor carries the CDR3 CASSGQGATEAFF. The CDR3 bases that were read are TGTGCCAGTAGCGGACAGGGGGCGACTGAA. Recombination linked TRBV19 to TRBJ1-1; TRBD1 lines up with 11 middle nucleotides. The CDR3 extends 3 residues past the end of the read, so its final part is completed from the germline J gene. The CDR3 measures 13 amino acids from cysteine to phenylalanine. The DNA shown is the part of the CDR3 that was read: 30 bases, in frame from base 1. Trimming leaves V shorter by 6 bases and J shorter by 5 bases, with the junction holding 2 bases beyond the gene matches. CDR1 LNHDA and CDR2 SQIVND are derived from the germline V gene (reference sequence).